The 23 T cell receptor beta chains in this list originate from one sample, sequenced in a study of blood T cell repertoires in COVID-19. TCRdb's copy holds only in-frame clones and misses some; the assay was immunoSEQ multiplex PCR. The sample has 150,000 to 200,000 clones; roughly 77% are singletons. The sample consisted of peripheral blood. These receptors all stem from an elderly woman with COVID-19, enrolled during active disease.

V usage is TRBV30 and J usage is TRBJ2-1; 7 bases map to TRBD2. The ends lost 0 bases at V and 4 bases at J; junction bases unmatched: 6. CDR3 length: 15 residues. CDR1 is GTSNPN, CDR2 SVGIG, per germline (reference sequence). In DNA form, the CDR3 reads TGTGCCTGGAGTGTACGCGGGGGTCCTTACAATGAGCAGTTCTTC. Translating gives CAWSVRGGPYNEQFF. The full variable domain, in which reference TRBV30 and TRBJ2-1 provide the parts outside the CDR3, is SQTIHQWPATLVQPVGSPLSLECTVEGTSNPNLYWYRQAAGRGLQLLFYSVGIGQISSEVPQNLSASRPQDRQFILSSKKLLLSDSGFYLCAWSVRGGPYNEQFFGPGTRLTVL.

The rearrangement joins TRBV3-1 (or the pseudogene TRBV3-2) to TRBJ2-7, with TRBD1 matching over 8 bases. The V gene's germline CDR1 is LGHDT and CDR2 YNNKEL (reference sequence). The CDR3 has 17 amino acids. V lost 3 bases, J lost 3 bases, and 13 bases stayed unmatched. The CDR3 loop reads CASSQSYIAGGFYEQYF. The CDR3 DNA sequence: TGTGCCAGCAGCCAGAGTTATATCGCAGGGGGCTTCTACGAGCAGTACTTC.

The V gene is TRBV7-9, the J gene TRBJ1-6; a possible D gene is TRBD1 (6 bases). CDR3 length: 13 amino acids. The V end lost 4 bases, the J end lost 9 bases, and 10 bases lay between the germline ends. In germline, CDR1 is SEHNR, CDR2 FQNEAQ (reference sequence). The CDR3 region is CASSSTGTSPLHF. CDR3 DNA: TGTGCCAGCAGCTCAACAGGGACTTCACCCCTCCACTTT.

The chain couples TRBV19 to TRBJ2-2, with 7 bases lining up with TRBD1. The CDR3 loop spans 14 amino acids. Losses at the gene ends were 5 bases for V and 9 bases for J; bases not matched to a gene: 9. CDR1 is LNHDA, CDR2 SQIVND, per germline (reference sequence). The CDR3 DNA is TGTGCCAGTAGTCCCCGACAGGGCGATCGGGAGCTGTTTTTT. Its protein is CASSPRQGDRELFF. Full variable domain (remainder filled in from reference TRBV19 and TRBJ2-2): DGGITQSPKYLFRKEGQNVTLSCEQNLNHDAMYWYRQDPGQGLRLIYYSQIVNDFQKGDIAEGYSVSREKKESFPLTVTSAQKNPTAFYLCASSPRQGDRELFFGEGSRLTVL.

CDR3 coding DNA: TGCGCCAGCAGCTGGGACAGGAGGGGTTCACCCCTCCACTTT. It codes for CASSWDRRGSPLHF. The chain recombines TRBV5-1 with TRBJ1-6, with 8 bases matching TRBD1. The CDR3 contains 14 residues. The germline V gene has CDR1 SGHRS and CDR2 YFSETQ. V gave up 3 bases and J gave up 9 bases; unmatched junction bases: 5.

This chain links TRBV7-2 with TRBJ1-1, with D possibly TRBD1 on 5 matching bases. Germline CDR1 reads SGHTA; CDR2 reads FQGNSA. The CDR3 loop spans 13 amino acids. V lost 0 bases and J lost 11, with 13 bases in between. This CDR3 reads CASSLARGVGAFF. In DNA, the CDR3 is TGTGCCAGCAGCTTAGCGCGGGGGGTCGGTGCTTTCTTT.

J is TRBJ2-3 and V is TRBV27; 15 positions match TRBD2. The ends lost 6 bases at V and 5 bases at J; junction bases unmatched: 6. This CDR3 region has 16 residues. Germline V gene sequence: CDR1 MNHEY, CDR2 SMNVEV (reference sequence). The CDR3 coding sequence is TGTGCCAGCAGGGGACTAGCGGGGGGTCGTGGAGATACGCAGTATTTT. The encoded protein is CASRGLAGGRGDTQYF.

V and J are TRBV10-3 and TRBJ2-7; perhaps TRBD1 as D (5 bases). V was trimmed by 4 bases and J by 4 bases, leaving 5 bases between them. Looked up from germline, CDR1 is ENHRY and CDR2 is SYGVKD. The CDR3 consists of 11 residues. The CDR3 loop is CAISAGYEQYF. CDR3 DNA: TGTGCCATCAGTGCAGGGTACGAGCAGTACTTC.

The CDR3 here is CAWTRTGLSSPLHF. CDR3 in DNA: TGTGCCTGGACCCGGACAGGCTTATCTTCACCCCTCCACTTT. The J gene is TRBJ1-6, the V gene TRBV30; 7 bases agree with TRBD1. The V gene end was trimmed by 4 bases and the J gene end by 9 bases; junction bases not matched to a gene: 9. CDR3 length: 14 residues. Germline CDR1 is GTSNPN and CDR2 is SVGIG (reference sequence).

DNA of the CDR3: TGTGCCAGCAGCCGTCCCAGGACAGGCCAAGAGACCCAGTACTTC. It specifies CASSRPRTGQETQYF. This chain links TRBV5-4 with TRBJ2-5, with TRBD1 matching over 7 bases. Germline V gene data show CDR1 as SGHNT and CDR2 as YYREEE (reference sequence). This CDR3 is built from 15 residues. The V gene end was trimmed by 4 bases and the J gene end by 1 base; junction bases not matched to a gene: 7.

This chain uses TRBV19 with TRBJ1-2, with 9 bases fitting TRBD1. In germline, CDR1 is LNHDA, CDR2 SQIVND (reference sequence). This CDR3 spans 15 amino acids. V lost 5 bases to trimming and J lost 4 bases; unmatched junction nucleotides: 8. CDR3 nucleotide sequence: TGTGCCAGTAGTGTACAGGGGGCGTCTGCCTATGGCTACACCTTC. This codes for CASSVQGASAYGYTF.

The chain links TRBV28 to TRBJ2-5; weak D call: TRBD2 (6 bases). V dropped 5 bases and J dropped 5 bases, with 15 bases sitting between them. CDR1 MDHEN and CDR2 SYDVKM come from the germline V gene. The CDR3 is 14 residues long. CDR3 amino acids: CASSLSGYFETQYF. CDR3 DNA: TGTGCCAGCAGTCTGAGCGGGTATTTCGAGACCCAGTACTTC.

V is TRBV6-5 and J is TRBJ1-6, with a weak D call TRBD1 (5 bases). The V gene lost 2 bases and the J gene lost 10 bases, with 12 bases spanning the gap. The CDR3 loop spans 14 amino acids. Germline lookup yields CDR1 MNHEY and CDR2 SVGAGI. CDR3 region: CASSYTPGESPLHF. The CDR3 DNA is TGTGCCAGCAGTTACACACCGGGGGAGTCACCCCTCCACTTT.

This rearrangement joins TRBV7-9 to TRBJ1-2; 7 bases line up with TRBD1. The CDR3 is 13 residues long. Germline lookup yields CDR1 SEHNR and CDR2 FQNEAQ (reference sequence). V shed 1 base and J 8 bases; nucleotides not matched to a gene: 4. The DNA for the CDR3 is TGTGCCAGCAGCTTAGGCCAGGGGGACGGCTACACCTTC. It encodes CASSLGQGDGYTF.

The V gene is TRBV7-8, the J gene TRBJ1-2; TRBD1 matches 9 bases. The length of the CDR3 is 17 residues. From germline, CDR1 is SGHVS and CDR2 FQNEAQ. V trimming: 2 bases; J trimming: 0 bases; junction bases outside the gene matches: 7. CDR3 coding DNA: TGTGCCAGCAGCTTATACCGGGACAGGGCATCTAACTATGGCTACACCTTC. Translating gives CASSLYRDRASNYGYTF. Based on the CDR3 plus reference TRBV7-8 and TRBJ1-2, the full variable domain is GAGVSQSPRYKVAKRGQDVALRCDPISGHVSLFWYQQALGQGPEFLTYFQNEAQLDKSGLPSDRFFAERPEGSVSTLKIQRTQQEDSAVYLCASSLYRDRASNYGYTFGSGTRLTVV.

The gene calls are TRBV5-5 and TRBJ2-2, with 8 bases identical to TRBD2. Germline V CDR1 and CDR2: SGHKS, YYEKEE (reference sequence). This CDR3 contains 15 residues. V lost 4 bases, J lost 7 bases, and 9 bases stayed unmatched. The CDR3 DNA reads as TGTGCCAGCAGCCCTCTTAGCGGGAAGGTCGGGGAGCTGTTTTTT. Residues: CASSPLSGKVGELFF. The full variable domain, its missing parts supplied by reference TRBV5-5 and TRBJ2-2, is DAGVTQSPTHLIKTRGQQVTLRCSPISGHKSVSWYQQVLGQGPQFIFQYYEKEERGRGNFPDRFSARQFPNYSSELNVNALLLGDSALYLCASSPLSGKVGELFFGEGSRLTVL.

The gene calls are TRBV11-1 and TRBJ2-5; possible D gene TRBD2, 6 bases. This CDR3 region has 12 residues. With 2 bases removed from V and 5 bases from J, the gap between germline ends came to 6 bases. CDR1 is SGHAT, CDR2 FQDESV, per germline (reference sequence). The CDR3 sequence is CASSLRGETQYF. The CDR3 DNA follows: TGTGCCAGCAGCTTACGGGGGGAGACCCAGTACTTC.

Here the CDR3 DNA reads TGTGCCAGCAGCAACCCCTGGCGGGGGGCCCACAATGAGCAGTTCTTC. Residues: CASSNPWRGAHNEQFF. The chain carries TRBV21-1 and TRBJ2-1; whether TRBD2, the table's D call, matches the DNA was not checked. TRBV21-1 is marked as a pseudogene. The CDR3 is 16 amino acids.

The rearrangement joins TRBV2 to TRBJ2-2; unclear D gene. CDR1 and CDR2 from the germline V gene are SNHLY and FYNNEI. Trimming left V 0 bases short and J 0 bases short, with 5 bases between. The CDR3 is 15 amino acids. CDR3 coding DNA: TGTGCCAGCAGTGAAGCAGCTGCGAACACCGGGGAGCTGTTTTTT. Its translation: CASSEAAANTGELFF. The variable domain in full, with the rest retrieved from reference TRBV2 and TRBJ2-2, is EPEVTQTPSHQVTQMGQEVILRCVPISNHLYFYWYRQILGQKVEFLVSFYNNEISEKSEIFDDQFSVERPDGSNFTLKIRSTKLEDSAMYFCASSEAAANTGELFFGEGSRLTVL.

J is TRBJ2-3 and V is TRBV27, with 8 nucleotides matching TRBD1. Germline lookup yields CDR1 MNHEY and CDR2 SMNVEV (reference sequence). The CDR3 loop spans 14 amino acids. V lost 4 bases, J lost 3 bases, and 3 bases stayed unmatched. The CDR3 coding sequence is TGTGCCAGCAGTTGGGGGACAGGAACAGATACGCAGTATTTT. Protein: CASSWGTGTDTQYF.

This clone was observed once. The V and J genes are TRBV7-2 and TRBJ2-1; tentative D call: TRBD2 (6 bases). Germline V CDR1 and CDR2: SGHTA, FQGNSA. Trimming cost V 5 bases and J 2 bases, with 25 bases left between them. This CDR3 is 19 amino acids long. The CDR3 is CASSHAALISGVPYNEQFF. CDR3 in DNA: TGTGCCAGCAGCCATGCAGCTCTGATTTCGGGGGTCCCCTACAATGAGCAGTTCTTC.

The rearrangement uses TRBV5-1 and TRBJ1-1, with 7 bases that match TRBD1. The V and J ends lost 5 bases and 5 bases, in that order; junction bases with no gene match: 12. Germline CDR1 reads SGHRS; CDR2 reads YFSETQ. This CDR3 is built from 15 residues. The DNA for the CDR3 is TGCGCCAGCAGGGAATTCGGGACAGTGGGGACTGAAGCTTTCTTT. Amino acids: CASREFGTVGTEAFF.

This clone was recorded once. V and J are TRBV9 and TRBJ2-5; 9 bases fit TRBD1. The CDR3 is 14 residues long. V was pared by 3 bases and J by 5 bases, with 5 bases of the junction left unmatched. Per germline, CDR1 SGDLS and CDR2 YYNGEE. CDR3 DNA sequence: TGTGCCAGCAGCGCGCGGACAGGGGTGGAGACCCAGTACTTC. It specifies CASSARTGVETQYF.